The following is a T cell receptor (beta chain) sequence with its context. The antigen this receptor binds is unknown. The data were taken from a study of cytomegalovirus exposure and HLA in healthy donors (TCRdb year 2017). Notes on the research overall: According to an earlier analysis of a few hundred of the donors, 150 million to 200 million T cells yielded over 100 million unique TCR beta sequences and around 280 Gb of sequence data. Roughly 310 gigabases of sequencing data and approximately 85 million unique TCR sequences were included in an early release covering several hundred HLA-typed donors. The genetic ancestry cluster associated with self-reported Caucasian donors included 81% of the 398 genotyped donors. The study was designed to test whether signatures of past pathogen exposure could be identified by cataloging public T cell receptors. The study used immunosequencing to profile the T cell repertoires of 666 subjects and linked those repertoires to cytomegalovirus serostatus. Along with the approximately 700-subject first cohort, a separate validation cohort of over a hundred different subjects was used. To predict cytomegalovirus infection status, the study combined high-throughput TCR immunosequencing, statistical association of individual TCRs with disease status, and machine learning. In a later analysis, previously published TCR beta repertoires from 670 or so donors were re-analyzed and high-resolution HLA genotyping was added so that TCR occurrence patterns could be studied. Rather than drawing on any new phenotypic data, the later analysis identified candidate immune exposures from TCR beta sequences and the way those sequences occurred across donors. In an earlier analysis of roughly 580 of the donors, high-throughput TCR beta sequencing was used to judge whether each TCR beta V gene segment behaved as functional or pseudogenic. Donor age, sex, ethnicity and CMV serostatus were compiled together with the repertoire data. Genome-wide SNP genotypes for about 60% of the roughly 670 donors were used in a later genetic analysis, which treated that subset as a discovery cohort. All discovery cohort repertoires had been generated using a single sequencing platform. Both class I and class II loci were covered by HLA typing, at four-digit resolution. The number of donors typed differed by locus, with about 629-630 for A, B, C, DRB1 and DQB1, roughly 520 for DQA1, 606 for DPA1, and over 400 for DPB1. Because of strong linkage in the cohort, roughly five DR-DQ haplotypes were treated as single units for association and clustering. Among 300 to 500 genotyped donors of the cohort, an average of roughly 230,000 unique TCR beta nucleotide sequences was sequenced per donor, of which about 18% were non-productive.

In total, over 600 healthy bone marrow donors made up the cohort. At the time of sampling, every cohort member was nominally healthy, though immune exposures that went unrecorded were likely present. The donor tested CMV seronegative and was one of the 352 seronegative cohort members. Every donor gave a peripheral blood sample, and the peripheral blood mononuclear cells from that sample were used for TCR beta sequencing. The Qiagen DNeasy Blood Extraction Kit was used to extract genomic DNA from the blood cell samples. V was cut back by 3 bases and J by 11 bases, leaving a gap of 13 bases between them. From the cysteine up to the phenylalanine, the CDR3 has a length of 13 residues. The kept DNA is CDR3 alone, 39 bases in frame from the first base. The germline V gene (reference sequence) yields MNHEY for CDR1 and SMNVEV for CDR2. The investigation overall reported the following: In a later analysis, TCR association rates were found to vary across HLA loci, with the most associated TCRs seen for DRB1 alleles and the fewest for HLA-C alleles. The authors suggested that the approach could potentially be generalized to other disease states and immunological phenotypes. For the cohort, immune exposure information was limited to CMV serostatus. Assigning TCR associations to individual alleles was difficult when HLA alleles, especially DR and DQ, strongly co-occurred. In a later genetic analysis, fewer N-insertions in productive TCRs were reported among donors in an Asian-associated ancestry cluster than the roughly 700-donor mean. Because counts were too low, around 17 rarely observed V segments, including chromosome 9 orphons, were left out of the earlier analysis of several hundred of the donors. Compared with equally common non-associated chains, HLA-associated TCR beta chains in a later analysis were more clonally expanded and had lower generation probabilities. The 87-base-pair reads could not distinguish some IMGT-functional V segments, including TRBV6-2 and TRBV6-3, so those segments were excluded. A later analysis found that most CMV-associated TCR beta chains appeared HLA-restricted, with HLA associations seemingly driven largely by CMV exposure. According to a later analysis, parvovirus B19, influenza, CMV and Epstein-Barr virus appeared linked to several top co-occurrence clusters. Specific HLA alleles were associated with roughly 16,000 TCR beta sequences at a false discovery rate of 0.05 in a later analysis. This cohort had only TCR beta chains sequenced, and the lack of alpha or paired-chain data limited which features could be detected. The sequencing pipeline was judged likely to have produced a cluster of highly shared sequence variants as a technical artifact. In vitro tests confirmed that a few of the cytomegalovirus-associated TCR beta chains recognize cytomegalovirus antigens. Because HLA typing was missing for some donors at each locus, association tests included only the typed subset. In both the original and validation cohorts, the classifier was reported to diagnose cytomegalovirus status with high specificity and sensitivity. Correlated functional status among segregating V segments might reflect linkage disequilibrium, but an unknown experimental factor could not be ruled out. A further reported finding was that TCR beta sequences accurately predicted the HLA-A and HLA-B alleles for most subjects in the first cohort. In the study, 164 TCR beta chains were listed as associated with cytomegalovirus. Across donors, most TCR sequences were observed very rarely, whereas some public TCRs were present in many individuals. V-gene and J-gene trimming of TCR beta chains was associated with a missense DCLRE1C variant in a later genetic analysis, and the association was replicated in an independent cohort. An earlier analysis of 587 of the donors showed that most TCR beta V segments appeared in productive rearrangements either about 87% or about 30% of the time, which broadly matched IMGT annotations. Roughly uniform sequencing depth across donors was assumed in presence/absence analyses, although this assumption may not hold.

Receptor libraries were prepared by the immunoSEQ multiplex PCR assay. For the multiplex PCR, a mixture combining 60 forward primers for TCR Vbeta segments and 13 reverse primers for TCR Jbeta segments was used. A multiplex PCR assay on genomic DNA amplified the CDR3 region of rearranged TCR beta genes. The Illumina HiSeq System was used to sequence the amplified TCR beta libraries as 87-base-pair reads. In the source study's methods: A later analysis counted tens of millions of unique TCR beta chains across the roughly 700 repertoires, and roughly 9.9 million of these chains were shared by at least two donors. Raw reads were error-corrected and collapsed into unique sequences with a nearest-neighbor algorithm that merged closely related sequences to remove PCR and sequencing errors. To assign V, D and J gene segments, CDR3 sequences were aligned to IMGT reference sequences. For a sequence to be retained, at least a six-nucleotide match to both a V gene segment and a J gene segment was required. A rearrangement was called productive if the CDR3 had no stop codons and remained in frame with V and J, and every other rearrangement was called non-productive. CDR3 was defined by IMGT convention, running from the second conserved V-encoded cysteine to the conserved J-encoded phenylalanine. Sequences without an unambiguous match to a single V gene segment were excluded from the earlier analysis of about 600 of the donors. An earlier analysis of fewer than 650 of the donors classified V segments as functional when productive rearrangements were above 56.7% and as segregating when the standard deviation between donors was above 5%. To diagnose cytomegalovirus status from the catalog of TCR beta chain sequences, a statistical classification framework was built. In a later analysis, V and J genes were assigned by comparing TCR nucleotide sequences against IMGT/GENE-DB human TR gene sequences. Using the TCRdist pipeline, a later analysis assigned CDR3 sequences along with most-parsimonious VDJ recombination scenarios. In a later analysis, each TCR beta chain was defined by its CDR3 amino acid sequence together with its V-gene family, and reads lacking a unique V-gene family were excluded. As a way to deal with suspected cross-contamination and a sequencing artifact, a later analysis dropped more than 500 nucleotide sequences that were highly shared and had low generation probability. A later analysis calculated a clonal expansion index for each public chain from normalized within-repertoire ranks of inferred template counts. In a later analysis, generation probabilities were computed with a VDJ recombination model fitted to out-of-frame rearrangements, and the resulting probabilities were checked against IGoR. In a later analysis, hypergeometric tests were used to score TCR-TCR, TCR-HLA and TCR-CMV co-occurrence, with a repertoire-size bias correction applied to TCR pairs. False discovery rates were estimated in a later analysis by permuting HLA or CMV assignments 20 times. In a later analysis, co-occurring TCRs were grouped using DBSCAN, with TCRdist sequence similarity added in when clustering inside HLA-allele-positive subsets. Repertoires with fewer than 30,000 or more than 120,000 public chains, plus five repertoires with anomalous nucleotide sharing, were excluded from co-occurrence clustering. TCRdb took over this immuneACCESS table, retaining in-frame rearrangements with V and J assigned. Such tables are incomplete; in checked studies, under half of the missing clones stem from an unresolved V gene, and the remainder is unexplained. V and J calls plus clone size are reproduced from that table; the DNA served to infer D and trimming. The sample table includes roughly 100,000 clones. The ten largest make up approximately 0.6% of the sample.

The chain is assembled from TRBV27 and TRBJ1-4; the D segment could be TRBD1, given 5 matching bases. This clonotype originated in a man in his fifties or sixties in good health and CMV-seronegative. Specimen: PBMCs. The encoded CDR3 is CASSLGSGGKLFF. The DNA is as follows: TGTGCCAGCAGTTTGGGGAGCGGGGGGAAACTGTTTTTT.